This passage covers 5 T cell receptor beta chains from one sample sequenced in a study of cytomegalovirus exposure and HLA in healthy donors. It was with 60 Vbeta and 13 Jbeta primers that the PCR ran. Sequenced by immunoSEQ multiplex PCR; TCRdb stores in-frame clones only, minus some. The table shows about 98,000 clones, with under 70% occurring only once. Sequenced material: PBMCs. These receptor sequences come from a man aged 50-59 years in good health and CMV-seronegative.

The chain has TRBV30 and TRBJ1-2; D is perhaps TRBD1 (5 bases). Trimming removed 4 bases at V and 2 bases at J, with 8 bases between. The germline V gene encodes CDR1 GTSNPN and CDR2 SVGIG (reference sequence). There are 12 residues in the CDR3. The CDR3: CAWTPGNYGYTF. In DNA, the CDR3 is TGTGCCTGGACTCCAGGGAACTATGGCTACACCTTC.

This rearrangement joins TRBV9 to TRBJ1-1; D perhaps matches TRBD1 (5 bases). The V end lost 0 bases, the J end lost 1 base, and 13 bases lay between the germline ends. This CDR3 comprises 16 residues. Per the germline V gene, CDR1 is SGDLS and CDR2 is YYNGEE. The CDR3 DNA sequence: TGTGCCAGCAGCGTAGGTCGGGACGGGAGGAACACTGAAGCTTTCTTT. Encoded protein: CASSVGRDGRNTEAFF.

J is TRBJ1-1 and V is TRBV5-6; no clear D gene. Trimming took 4 bases from V and 5 from J, leaving 9 bases between them. The CDR3 contains 12 residues. Germline CDR1 and CDR2: SGHDT and YYEEEE. The CDR3 nucleotides are TGTGCCAGCAGCATCACATGGACTGAAGCTTTCTTT. Its protein product is CASSITWTEAFF.

This clone has just a few counts. This chain uses TRBV4-1 with TRBJ2-7; 15 nucleotides agree with TRBD2. CDR3 length: 17 amino acids. Germline CDR1 MGHRA, CDR2 YSYEKL. Trimming removed 0 bases from V and 4 bases from J; junction bases left unmatched: 4. The chain's CDR3 is CASSQDGGLAGGYEQYF. In DNA, the CDR3 is TGCGCCAGCAGCCAAGATGGGGGACTAGCGGGAGGATACGAGCAGTACTTC.

The rearrangement uses TRBV5-5 and TRBJ2-2; 10 bases map to TRBD2. Germline-derived CDR1 and CDR2 are SGHKS and YYEKEE (reference sequence). This CDR3 spans 18 amino acids. The ends lost 0 bases at V and 5 bases at J; junction bases unmatched: 10. CDR3 sequence (DNA): TGTGCCAGCAGCTTGGAACTAGCGGGGAGAACAGTTACCGGGGAGCTGTTTTTT. Residues: CASSLELAGRTVTGELFF. Looking up the rest from reference TRBV5-5 and TRBJ2-2 gives the full variable domain: DAGVTQSPTHLIKTRGQQVTLRCSPISGHKSVSWYQQVLGQGPQFIFQYYEKEERGRGNFPDRFSARQFPNYSSELNVNALLLGDSALYLCASSLELAGRTVTGELFFGEGSRLTVL.